The source of this TCR beta chain is a study of T cell responses to AZD1222 COVID-19 vaccine. Study-level findings and limits: The sample set comprised mostly white British donors with more females, and clonal diversity was possibly underestimated.

A remark on this clone: What it binds is unknown.

The method was immunoSEQ multiplex PCR; TCRdb's version includes in-frame clones alone and lacks a portion of them. The sample contains 45,000 or so clones, about 90% of which appear only once. V lost 2 bases and J lost 2; bases outside the gene matches: 5. The CDR3 is 16 residues long. Germline-derived CDR1 and CDR2 are KGHSH and LQKENI. The V call is TRBV18, the J call TRBJ2-7; 11 positions agree with TRBD1. The specimen was peripheral blood, collected 28 days after the second AZD1222 dose. The sequence came from an adult who received the AZD1222 COVID-19 vaccine. The CDR3 nucleotides read TGTGCCAGCTCACCAAAAGGGGGACAGGGGGCCTACGAGCAGTACTTC. This gives the protein CASSPKGGQGAYEQYF.